A selection of T cell receptor beta chains follows, all from one sample in a study of cytomegalovirus exposure and HLA in healthy donors. Assay used: immunoSEQ multiplex PCR; TCRdb lists only in-frame clones, some missing. The sample table sets out 30,000 to 35,000 clones. Sequenced sample: PBMCs. The receptor source for this set is a man aged 35 to 55 in good health and CMV-seronegative. Each CDR3 is given with its conserved first and last residue. Fields, in order: V gene, J gene, D gene, CDR3 protein, CDR3 DNA. A D gene is named only where the DNA matches it firmly.

TRBV28	TRBJ1-1	NA	CASRLRDREAFF	TGTGCCAGCAGGCTAAGAGACAGGGAAGCTTTCTTT
TRBV30	TRBJ2-1	TRBD2	CAWSVLGTRRGYNEQFF	TGTGCCTGGAGTGTACTAGGGACTAGGAGAGGGTACAATGAGCAGTTCTTC
TRBV2	TRBJ1-5	NA	CASSDEDSRNQPQHF	TGTGCCAGCAGTGATGAGGACTCTAGGAATCAGCCCCAGCATTTT
TRBV28	TRBJ2-7	NA	CASSFLYLGANYEQYF	TGTGCCAGCAGTTTTTTGTATCTGGGGGCCAACTACGAGCAGTACTTC
TRBV7-9	TRBJ2-2	NA	CASSLLTSTGELFF	TGTGCCAGCAGCCTCCTGACTAGCACCGGGGAGCTGTTTTTT
TRBV5-1	TRBJ2-2	TRBD2	CASSLGTSVNTGELFF	TGCGCCAGCAGCTTGGGGACTAGCGTGAACACCGGGGAGCTGTTTTTT
TRBV7-2	TRBJ1-1	NA	CASRNGGSSMNTEAFF	TGTGCCAGCAGAAACGGGGGGAGCAGTATGAACACTGAAGCTTTCTTT
TRBV5-6	TRBJ2-7	TRBD1	CASSFLDRAYEQYF	TGTGCCAGCAGCTTCTTGGACAGGGCCTACGAGCAGTACTTC
TRBV4-2	TRBJ2-2	NA	CASSREGWENTGELFF	TGTGCCAGCAGCCGCGAGGGCTGGGAGAACACCGGGGAGCTGTTTTTT
TRBV9	TRBJ2-2	NA	CASSEGEGRIAGELFF	TGTGCCAGCAGCGAGGGGGAGGGACGGATTGCCGGGGAGCTGTTTTTT
TRBV30	TRBJ2-5	TRBD2	CAWSPLSGRGETQYF	TGTGCCTGGAGTCCCTTGAGCGGGAGAGGGGAGACCCAGTACTTC
TRBV13	TRBJ2-7	TRBD2	CASSLGGGILGLEQSF	TGTGCCAGCAGCTTGGGGGGGGGTATTTTGGGCCTCGAGCAGTCCTTC
TRBV29-1	TRBJ2-5	NA	CSVEVPAVQETQYF	TGCAGCGTTGAAGTGCCAGCGGTCCAAGAGACCCAGTACTTC
TRBV11-3	TRBJ2-1	NA	CASSYLSGALLSSYNEQFF	TGTGCCAGCAGCTACCTTTCGGGTGCCTTACTAAGCTCCTACAATGAGCAGTTCTTC
TRBV4-2	TRBJ1-5	NA	CASSQDSGNQPQHF	TGTGCCAGCAGCCAAGACAGTGGCAATCAGCCCCAGCATTTT
TRBV7-3	TRBJ2-7	NA	CASSRTSAHEQYF	TGTGCCAGCAGCCGAACTAGTGCCCACGAGCAGTACTTC
TRBV12-5	TRBJ2-1	TRBD1	CASGRTGSNEQFF	TGTGCTAGTGGCCGGACAGGGAGCAATGAGCAGTTCTTC
TRBV4-1	TRBJ1-2	TRBD1	CASSQQAPGQGANYGYTF	TGCGCCAGCAGCCAACAAGCGCCGGGACAGGGCGCTAACTATGGCTACACCTTC
TRBV7-9	TRBJ1-2	NA	CASSNQGQAHYGYTF	TGTGCCAGCAGCAACCAGGGCCAAGCACACTATGGCTACACCTTC
TRBV18	TRBJ2-5	NA	CASSPTGGLYQETQYF	TGTGCCAGCTCACCCACCGGCGGTCTGTACCAAGAGACCCAGTACTTC
TRBV6-5	TRBJ2-7	NA	CASSWGLHRQSEQYF	TGTGCCAGCAGCTGGGGCCTTCATCGCCAGTCCGAGCAGTACTTC
TRBV11-3	TRBJ2-1	TRBD2	CASSAILAGSYNEQFF	TGTGCCAGCAGCGCCATCCTAGCGGGATCCTACAATGAGCAGTTCTTC
TRBV5-5	TRBJ1-1	NA	CASSLGGLMGTEAFF	TGTGCCAGCAGCTTGGGAGGACTGATGGGTACTGAAGCTTTCTTT
TRBV6-4	TRBJ2-1	TRBD2	CASSESGSSYNEQFF	TGTGCCAGCAGTGAAAGCGGGAGCTCCTACAATGAGCAGTTCTTC
TRBV29-1	TRBJ2-7	TRBD2	CSAAGRGGNEQYF	TGCAGCGCTGCCGGGAGGGGAGGGAATGAGCAGTACTTC
TRBV19	TRBJ1-5	NA	CASGGGNPSNQPQHF	TGTGCCAGTGGGGGCGGCAATCCTAGCAATCAGCCCCAGCATTTT